Here is one T cell receptor beta chain with its context. Trimming at V came to 1 base and at J to 8 bases, leaving 6 bases not matched to a gene. CDR3 size: 16 residues. CDR1 is MGHRA and CDR2 is YSYEKL in the germline V gene. Amplified TCR beta CDR3 regions came from RNA transcripts. The study used the HTBI primer set for a first-round RT-PCR of the TCR CDR3. Each CDR3 protein gets one entry after TCRdb re-called the multiplex PCR reads with MiXCR. The table includes some 560,000 distinct CDR3 sequences, about 15% detected once. PBMCs stemmed from more than 7.5 ml fresh peripheral blood. This sample is part of a study of T cells in Graves' hyperthyroidism and ophthalmopathy. In the study overall: Peripheral blood was secured at the point of initial diagnosis, before any treatment.

J is TRBJ2-2 and V is TRBV4-1, with TRBD2 matching over 11 bases. The receptor was derived from a woman under 40 with Graves' hyperthyroidism. The sample was blood. In DNA form, the CDR3 reads TGCGCCAGCAGCCAAGTAGCGGGAGGGCCTTCGGGGGAGCTGTTTTTT. Its translation: CASSQVAGGPSGELFF.